The clone carrying this TCR beta chain has a single count. The method was immunoSEQ multiplex PCR; TCRdb's version includes in-frame clones alone and lacks a portion of them. The data hold some 190,000 clones, with 76% observed a single time. V was clipped by 9 bases and J by 1 base; unmatched bases: 10. Germline assignment: CDR1 ENHRY and CDR2 SYGVKD. The CDR3 spans 15 residues. This specimen comes from a study of blood T cell repertoires in COVID-19. Study-wide background: Samples came from the United States, Italy and Spain, spanning acute and convalescent COVID-19.

This rearrangement joins TRBV10-3 to TRBJ2-3, with 7 nucleotides matching TRBD2. The receptor was derived from a woman in her 50s with active or convalescent COVID-19. The sample consisted of peripheral blood. This chain's CDR3 is CAISLGRAGTDTQYF. The DNA of the CDR3 is TGTGCCATTTCTTTGGGGAGGGCGGGCACAGATACGCAGTATTTT.